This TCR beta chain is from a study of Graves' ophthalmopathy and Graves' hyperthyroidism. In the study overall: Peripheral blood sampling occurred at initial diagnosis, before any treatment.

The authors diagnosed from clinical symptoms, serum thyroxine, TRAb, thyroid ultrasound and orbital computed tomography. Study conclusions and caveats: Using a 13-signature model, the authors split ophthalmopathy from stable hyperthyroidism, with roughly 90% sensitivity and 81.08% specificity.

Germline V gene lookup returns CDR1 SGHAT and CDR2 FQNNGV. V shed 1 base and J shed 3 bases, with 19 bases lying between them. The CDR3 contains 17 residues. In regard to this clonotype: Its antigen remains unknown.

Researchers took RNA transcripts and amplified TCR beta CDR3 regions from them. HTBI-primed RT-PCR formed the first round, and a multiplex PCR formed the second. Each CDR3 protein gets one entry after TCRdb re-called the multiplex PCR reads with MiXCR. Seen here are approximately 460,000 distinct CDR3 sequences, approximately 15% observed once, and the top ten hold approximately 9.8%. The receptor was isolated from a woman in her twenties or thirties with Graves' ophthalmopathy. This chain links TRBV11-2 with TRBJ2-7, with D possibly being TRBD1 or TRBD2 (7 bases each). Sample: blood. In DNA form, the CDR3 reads TGTGCCAGCAGCTTAGTCCCGACGGGGGGACAGCTCTACGAGCAGTACTTC. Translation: CASSLVPTGGQLYEQYF.